The clone carrying this TCR beta chain came up a few times. The study drew donors from healthy Caucasian individuals in Russia aged roughly 6 to 90. Germline V gene sequence: CDR1 SGHTA, CDR2 FQGNSA. The CDR3 covers 15 residues. V trimming: 5 bases; J trimming: 6 bases; junction bases outside the gene matches: 12. The use of a sample-barcoded 5' primer and a J-beta primer mix characterized a second PCR of about 6 to 11 cycles. Each of the cDNA molecules was tagged by a template-switch adaptor with 12 random nucleotides. TCRdb re-called the 5' RACE reads with MiXCR, one entry per CDR3 protein. The sample carries around 940,000 distinct CDR3 sequences, roughly 51% recorded once. The data were obtained in a study of blood T cells in healthy people across ages.

The receptor's source is a woman aged 55-70 years in good health. This chain joins TRBV7-2 and TRBJ2-7; 8 bases align to TRBD2. The sequenced material came from blood. CDR3 coding DNA: TGTGCCAGCAGCCCAGAGCGGGAGTACAACTCCGAGCAGTACTTC. It translates to CASSPEREYNSEQYF.